This TCR beta chain was retrieved from a study of blood T cells in healthy people across ages. Then a second PCR, running roughly 7 to 11 cycles, was carried out with a sample-barcoded 5' primer and a J-beta primer mix. A single record per CDR3 protein comes from TCRdb applying MiXCR to the 5' RACE reads. The sample yields 1.4 million to 1.5 million distinct CDR3 sequences, 40% to 50% seen once. Deletions cut 3 bases from V and 1 base from J, with 15 bases between. Germline-derived CDR1 and CDR2 are LGHDT and YNNKEL (reference sequence). The CDR3 covers 16 residues. Concerning this clonotype itself: The antigen is unknown.

The study's findings and limits: Compared with aged donors, long-lived donors showed fewer expanded clones, suggesting selection. Naive T cell percentage and TCR beta diversity correlated strongly. Getting older went along with TCR beta diversity per million T cells dropping roughly linearly.

The rearrangement joins TRBV3-1 to TRBJ2-5; D is ambiguous. Sequencing was performed on blood. This TCR was sampled from a woman between 18 and 30 years old in good health. In nucleotides, the CDR3 is TGTGCCAGCAGCCACGAGATCCAGGACCCCCAAGAGACCCAGTACTTC. Amino acids: CASSHEIQDPQETQYF.